The 22 T cell receptor beta chains below come from one sample, sequenced in a study of blood T cell repertoires in COVID-19. The table came from immunoSEQ multiplex PCR; TCRdb's copy has only in-frame clones and leaves some out. The sample lists around 130,000 clones, 85% to 90% occurring once. The specimen sequenced was peripheral blood. Every receptor here comes from a man aged 65 to 79 with active COVID-19.

The chain carries TRBV24-1 and TRBJ2-2; maybe TRBD2 (5 bases). The CDR3 has 15 amino acids. V lost 5 bases to trimming and J lost 0 bases, with 9 bases between them. Germline CDR1 and CDR2: KGHDR and SFDVKD. The CDR3 here is CATSGRTANTGELFF. CDR3 in DNA: TGTGCCACCAGTGGCCGGACTGCGAACACCGGGGAGCTGTTTTTT.

The gene calls are TRBV9 and TRBJ2-1; 9 bases are a match to TRBD2. Germline loops: CDR1 SGDLS, CDR2 YYNGEE. The CDR3 consists of 16 residues. V gave up 4 bases and J gave up 6 bases; unmatched junction bases: 11. CDR3 sequence reads: CASSPGVAGGRNEQFF. CDR3 bases: TGTGCCAGCAGCCCAGGAGTGGCGGGAGGGCGCAATGAGCAGTTCTTC. The whole variable domain, remainder taken from reference TRBV9 and TRBJ2-1, is DSGVTQTPKHLITATGQRVTLRCSPRSGDLSVYWYQQSLDQGLQFLIQYYNGEERAKGNILERFSAQQFPDLHSELNLSSLELGDSALYFCASSPGVAGGRNEQFFGPGTRLTVL.

For this clone: Compared with germline, one end of the junction differs, possibly owing to a read error. The chain couples TRBV24-1 to TRBJ2-1; the D gene is possibly TRBD1 (5 bases). Germline CDR1 and CDR2: KGHDR and SFDVKD. There are 14 residues in the CDR3. CDR3 DNA: TGTGCCACCAGTGCGGCAGGGCCCTACTATGAGCAGTTCTTC. Translated: CATSAAGPYYEQFF.

The chain links TRBV27 to TRBJ2-1, with 11 bases aligning to TRBD2. Unmatched junction bases numbered 5, after V lost 5 bases and J lost 5 bases. The CDR3 spans 15 residues. CDR1 and CDR2 (germline): MNHEY, SMNVEV (reference sequence). Here the CDR3 reads CASSTLAGVHNEQFF. The CDR3 nucleotides read TGTGCCAGCAGTACACTAGCGGGAGTTCACAATGAGCAGTTCTTC.

The chain uses TRBV29-1 and TRBJ1-1, with D tentatively TRBD1 (6 bases). CDR3 length: 12 amino acids. CDR1 and CDR2 (germline): SQVTM, ANQGSEA. Trimming left V 3 bases short and J 11 bases short, with 16 bases between. The CDR3 loop is CSVDRGGVEAFF. The CDR3 DNA reads TGCAGCGTTGACAGGGGAGGGGTCGAGGCTTTCTTT.

This rearrangement joins TRBV18 to TRBJ2-3, with a tentative D call TRBD2 (6 bases). The CDR3 has 13 amino acids. The germline V and J ends were trimmed by 5 bases and 12 bases, with 18 bases remaining between them. Germline V gene data show CDR1 as KGHSH and CDR2 as LQKENI. The CDR3 reads CASSGDSMGSQYF. The CDR3 region has the DNA TGTGCCAGCTCAGGGGACTCCATGGGTTCACAGTATTTT.

The chain is built from TRBV3-1 (or the pseudogene TRBV3-2) and TRBJ1-2, with D perhaps matching TRBD1 (5 bases). The CDR3 length is 15 residues. The V end was cut by 3 bases, the J end by 4 bases, with 15 bases between. Germline V gene lookup returns CDR1 LGHDT and CDR2 YNNKEL (reference sequence). CDR3 loop: CASSQWEGRSYGYTF. CDR3 in DNA: TGTGCCAGCAGCCAGTGGGAGGGGAGGTCCTATGGCTACACCTTC.

The chain joins TRBV28 to TRBJ2-7, with 14 bases matching TRBD2. CDR3 length: 14 amino acids. The junction had 5 bases not matched to a gene; V was cut back by 6 bases and J by 7 bases. Germline CDR1 is MDHEN and CDR2 is SYDVKM. The CDR3: CASRTSGRAGEQYF. In DNA form, the CDR3 reads TGTGCCAGCAGGACTAGCGGGAGGGCGGGAGAGCAGTACTTC.

The CDR3 DNA follows: TGTGCCAGCAGTCCGCGACTAGCGGGAGCGTCCTACAATGAGCAGTTCTTC. Translating gives CASSPRLAGASYNEQFF. The chain uses TRBV27 and TRBJ2-1; 12 positions match TRBD2. V lost 5 bases to trimming and J lost 1 base; unmatched junction nucleotides: 6. This CDR3 is 17 amino acids long. From germline, CDR1 is MNHEY and CDR2 SMNVEV (reference sequence).

The chain has TRBV24-1 and TRBJ1-1, with TRBD1 matching 10 bases. The V and J ends lost 5 bases and 6 bases, in that order; junction bases with no gene match: 2. The germline gives CDR1 KGHDR, CDR2 SFDVKD. This CDR3 comprises 13 residues. The CDR3 protein is CATSGDRGAEAFF. The CDR3 DNA sequence: TGTGCCACCAGTGGGGACAGGGGCGCTGAAGCTTTCTTT.

The gene calls are TRBV29-1 and TRBJ2-5, with D perhaps matching TRBD1 (6 bases). The CDR3 totals 15 residues. V lost 1 base to trimming and J lost 3 bases, with 15 bases between them. In germline, CDR1 is SQVTM, CDR2 ANQGSEA. The CDR3 DNA sequence: TGCAGCGTTGAAGGCCAGGGGTGGGTGAAAGAGACCCAGTACTTC. Translating it yields CSVEGQGWVKETQYF.

This chain joins TRBV5-8 and TRBJ1-4; a weak D match, TRBD1 (5 bases). V shed 0 bases and J shed 8 bases, with 17 bases lying between them. Germline V lookup: CDR1 SGHTS, CDR2 YDEGEE. The CDR3 consists of 16 residues. CDR3: CASSLAQGFFQEKLFF. In DNA form, the CDR3 reads TGTGCCAGCAGCTTGGCTCAGGGTTTCTTTCAAGAAAAACTGTTTTTT.

The chain links TRBV7-3 to TRBJ2-3; 12 positions agree with TRBD2. The CDR3 has 16 residues. J was trimmed by 5 bases and V by 5 bases; bases with no gene match: 8. Germline V gives CDR1 SGHTA, CDR2 FQGTGA. The CDR3 reads CASSVLAGGPLDTQYF. Written as DNA, the CDR3 is TGTGCCAGCAGCGTCCTAGCGGGAGGGCCCCTAGATACGCAGTATTTT. The full variable domain, in which reference TRBV7-3 and TRBJ2-3 provide the parts outside the CDR3, is GAGVSQTPSNKVTEKGKYVELRCDPISGHTALYWYRQSLGQGPEFLIYFQGTGAADDSGLPNDRFFAVRPEGSVSTLKIQRTERGDSAVYLCASSVLAGGPLDTQYFGPGTRLTVL.

This clone occurred a few times. The chain recombines TRBV7-9 with TRBJ2-7; 7 bases map to TRBD2. CDR1 is SEHNR, CDR2 FQNEAQ, per germline (reference sequence). The length of the CDR3 is 15 residues. Losses at the gene ends were 4 bases for V and 0 bases for J; bases not matched to a gene: 6. The CDR3 loop is CASSSLASGSYEQYF. CDR3 bases: TGTGCCAGCAGCTCGCTTGCTAGCGGCTCCTACGAGCAGTACTTC.

In nucleotides, the CDR3 is TGTGCCAGCTCTCCCGGACAAGCCTCAGCTTTCTTT. It codes for CASSPGQASAFF. The chain recombines TRBV18 with TRBJ1-1, with D possibly TRBD1 on 5 matching bases. CDR1 is KGHSH and CDR2 is LQKENI in the germline V gene. Trimming removed 6 bases from V and 10 bases from J, with 15 bases in between. This CDR3 region has 12 residues.

The rearrangement links TRBV6-5 to TRBJ2-7; 11 nucleotides align to TRBD1. The V and J ends lost 6 bases and 4 bases, in that order; junction bases with no gene match: 8. Per germline, CDR1 MNHEY and CDR2 SVGAGI. The CDR3 length is 15 residues. CDR3 sequence reads: CASRQTGTGGYEQYF. For the CDR3, the DNA is TGTGCCAGCAGGCAAACCGGGACAGGGGGTTACGAGCAGTACTTC.

This chain joins TRBV28 and TRBJ2-7; 10 bases agree with TRBD1. Germline V CDR1 and CDR2: MDHEN, SYDVKM. The CDR3 consists of 15 residues. With 7 bases clipped from V and 4 bases from J, the junction kept 10 bases outside the gene matches. CDR3 sequence: CASTLPGTGAYEQYF. The CDR3 DNA is TGTGCCAGCACCTTGCCCGGGACAGGGGCATACGAGCAGTACTTC.

The chain carries TRBV11-2 and TRBJ1-1; no clear D gene. The CDR3 has 14 residues. CDR1 is SGHAT, CDR2 FQNNGV, per germline. V lost 2 bases to trimming and J lost 1 base, with 8 bases between them. CDR3 residues: CASSLHGSNTEAFF. CDR3 sequence (DNA): TGTGCCAGCAGCTTACACGGGTCGAACACTGAAGCTTTCTTT. The variable domain in full, completed from reference TRBV11-2 and TRBJ1-1, reads EAGVAQSPRYKIIEKRQSVAFWCNPISGHATLYWYQQILGQGPKLLIQFQNNGVVDDSQLPKDRFSAERLKGVDSTLKIQPAKLEDSAVYLCASSLHGSNTEAFFGQGTRLTVV.

This chain uses TRBV19 with TRBJ2-7; 9 positions match TRBD1. The germline V gene has CDR1 LNHDA and CDR2 SQIVND (reference sequence). The CDR3 extends over 15 amino acids. The V segment lost 1 base and the J segment 3 bases; nucleotides outside the gene matches: 4. CDR3 protein: CASSIAGQGLYEQYF. In nucleotides, the CDR3 is TGTGCCAGTAGTATAGCGGGACAGGGCCTCTACGAGCAGTACTTC.

This clone was observed once. The genes are TRBV7-3 and TRBJ1-1, with TRBD1 as a possible D gene (6 bases). CDR1 is SGHTA and CDR2 is FQGTGA in the germline V gene. CDR3 length equals 13 residues. V dropped 5 bases and J dropped 2 bases, with 9 bases sitting between them. CDR3 bases: TGTGCCAGCAGCGCACAGGGCAACACTGAAGCTTTCTTT. It codes for CASSAQGNTEAFF.

V is TRBV18 and J is TRBJ2-3, with 7 bases that match TRBD1. This CDR3 is 15 amino acids long. Germline lookup yields CDR1 KGHSH and CDR2 LQKENI. The J segment lost 3 bases and the V segment lost 8 bases, leaving 11 bases of the junction unmatched. The CDR3 DNA sequence: TGTGCCAGCCAACAACAGGGGAGAGGAACAGATACGCAGTATTTT. Protein: CASQQQGRGTDTQYF.

V and J are TRBV6-5 and TRBJ1-5; 10 bases line up with TRBD1. This CDR3 has 15 amino acids. With V trimmed by 5 bases and J by 6 bases, 7 bases remained unmatched. Germline assignment: CDR1 MNHEY and CDR2 SVGAGI. CDR3 protein: CASSPLDRGRQPQHF. For the CDR3, the DNA is TGTGCCAGCAGTCCTCTCGACAGGGGGCGTCAGCCCCAGCATTTT.